This TCR beta chain stems from a study of identifying expanded T cells in peripheral blood. Notes on the study in general: Variance in clone template counts between approximately two-week samples significantly increased with total template count across all healthy donors. Over two and four weeks, about 15 and 19 clones changed, versus around 1.1 between replicates.

The length of the CDR3 is 14 residues. CDR1 SGDLS and CDR2 YYNGEE come from the germline V gene. Trimming pared 0 bases from V and 2 bases from J, leaving 9 bases between. Collection occurred without any documented infections or immune events in donors. As concerns this clone: Antigen unknown.

Sequencing used immunoSEQ multiplex PCR; TCRdb keeps in-frame clones, though not all of them. The table records 70,000 to 95,000 clones, more than 70% of them present only once. The chain links TRBV9 to TRBJ2-7, with D possibly being TRBD2 (5 bases). Sequencing input: blood. This TCR was sampled from a person aged 18 to 70 in good health. In DNA, the CDR3 is TGTGCCAGCAGCGTAGGTACTAGGACCTACGAGCAGTACTTC. This translates into CASSVGTRTYEQYF.